This T cell receptor beta chain was profiled in a study of blood T cell repertoires in COVID-19. This clone was observed once. Profiling relied on immunoSEQ multiplex PCR, and the TCRdb table lists in-frame clones only, not all of them. Here the sample spans about 130,000 clones, approximately 86% being singletons. The sequence was obtained from a woman between 45 and 60 years old who had recovered from COVID-19. Input material: PBMCs or T cells enriched from blood (not recorded which).

The chain's CDR3 is CASSPLRDRVGGYTF. For the CDR3, the DNA is TGTGCCAGCAGCCCCCTCCGGGACAGGGTAGGGGGCTACACCTTC. The chain links TRBV3-1 (or the pseudogene TRBV3-2) to TRBJ1-2, with TRBD1 matching over 9 bases. Losses at the gene ends were 4 bases for V and 8 bases for J; bases not matched to a gene: 11. Germline assignment: CDR1 LGHDT and CDR2 YNNKEL (reference sequence). The CDR3 extends over 15 amino acids.